Listed here are 24 T cell receptor beta chains from one sample, sequenced in a study of neurological immune-mediated disorders. Time point given: longitudinal time-point 3. TCRdb redid the calling of the 5' RACE reads with MiXCR, one entry per CDR3 protein. Among roughly 100,000 distinct CDR3 sequences listed, roughly 10% were seen once. The sequencing sample was made of PBMCs. The receptors come from a female donor with HTLV-1-associated myelopathy (HAM/TSP).

This clonotype has at least ten counts. The chain recombines TRBV5-1 with TRBJ2-2; D is unclear. Germline values: CDR1 SGHRS, CDR2 YFSETQ. V lost 3 bases and J lost 1, with 7 bases in between. This CDR3 comprises 14 residues. The CDR3 DNA reads as TGCGCCAGCAGCTGGACCGGGAACACCGGGGAGCTGTTTTTT. Protein sequence: CASSWTGNTGELFF.

This clonotype was detected ten times or more. V usage is TRBV18 and J usage is TRBJ2-7; 11 bases are a match to TRBD1. Trimming cost V 3 bases and J 2 bases; bases outside gene matches: 6. The CDR3 is 16 residues long. Germline CDR1 is KGHSH and CDR2 is LQKENI. The CDR3 reads CASSPTRDRGAYEQYF. For the CDR3, the DNA is TGTGCCAGCTCACCGACCCGGGACAGGGGGGCCTACGAGCAGTACTTC.

The chain carries TRBV2 and TRBJ2-1; D is unclear. Germline V CDR1 and CDR2: SNHLY, FYNNEI. The ends were cut back, 8 bases at V and 0 bases at J, with 11 bases in the middle. The CDR3 is made up of 14 amino acids. The DNA for the CDR3 is TGTGCCAGCCGCAGGACGCTCTCCTACAATGAGCAGTTCTTC. As protein: CASRRTLSYNEQFF.

This clonotype was observed at least ten times. The genes are TRBV12-5 and TRBJ2-7; 9 bases fit TRBD2. The CDR3 is 17 residues long. V dropped 2 bases and J dropped 0; count of bases not matched to a gene: 8. Germline CDR1 and CDR2: LGHNT and FRNRAP. This chain's CDR3 is CASGLYRSGGSSYEQYF. CDR3 DNA: TGTGCTAGTGGTTTGTACCGTAGCGGGGGAAGCTCCTACGAGCAGTACTTC.

This clonotype has only a few counts. This chain links TRBV20-1 with TRBJ2-3; 11 positions match TRBD2. Losses at the gene ends were 6 bases for V and 5 bases for J; bases not matched to a gene: 7. Germline V gives CDR1 DFQATT, CDR2 SNEGSKA (reference sequence). CDR3 length: 14 amino acids. The CDR3 DNA sequence: TGCAGTGCGGTAGCGGGGGGGCCGAAAGATACGCAGTATTTT. Protein: CSAVAGGPKDTQYF.

This clonotype was observed many times. J is TRBJ2-3 and V is TRBV5-1; no clear D gene. CDR1 is SGHRS and CDR2 is YFSETQ in the germline V gene. The CDR3 sequence is 15 residues long. Deletions cut 0 bases from V and 6 bases from J, with 14 bases between. This CDR3 is CASSLDSPTLDTQYF. Written as DNA, the CDR3 is TGCGCCAGCAGCTTGGACTCCCCAACCCTGGATACGCAGTATTTT.

This clonotype was seen repeatedly, ten times or more. V and J are TRBV18 and TRBJ1-5; D call uncertain. The germline V gene has CDR1 KGHSH and CDR2 LQKENI. The CDR3 runs 14 residues. Trimming took off 3 bases at V and 7 bases at J, with 13 bases between the two ends. This CDR3 is CASSPEFRGQPQHF. The CDR3 nucleotides are TGTGCCAGCTCACCGGAATTCCGGGGACAGCCCCAGCATTTT.

This clonotype was counted ten times or more. The chain uses TRBV20-1 and TRBJ1-4, with D unclear. CDR3 size: 12 residues. V lost 3 bases, J lost 8 bases, and 10 bases lay in between. CDR1 and CDR2 (germline): DFQATT, SNEGSKA (reference sequence). Here the CDR3 DNA reads TGCAGTGCTAGGTGGCAAATGGAAAAACTGTTTTTT. Translation gives CSARWQMEKLFF.

This clonotype was found a few times. The chain links TRBV6-6 to TRBJ1-2; 7 bases align to TRBD1. CDR1 is MNHNY and CDR2 is SVGAGI in the germline V gene (reference sequence). The CDR3 totals 15 residues. Trimming removed 1 base from V and 7 bases from J; junction bases left unmatched: 9. The CDR3 region is CASSYLSGGGGGYTF. In DNA form, the CDR3 reads TGTGCCAGCAGTTACTTGTCAGGGGGTGGAGGTGGCTACACCTTC.

This clonotype was seen at least ten times. The DNA for the CDR3 is TGCGCCAGCAGTGGCTCCGAGGGGGATACGCAGTATTTT. Its translation: CASSGSEGDTQYF. The genes are TRBV10-2 and TRBJ2-3; D is tentatively TRBD1 or TRBD2 (5 bases each). V was shortened by 4 bases and J by 6 bases, with 11 bases between the two germline ends. This CDR3 contains 13 residues. In germline, CDR1 is WSHSY, CDR2 SAAADI.

The sample holds many counts of this clonotype. The CDR3 is CASSPGNTYEQYF. The CDR3 coding sequence is TGCGCCAGCAGCCCGGGTAATACCTACGAGCAGTACTTC. V usage is TRBV5-1 and J usage is TRBJ2-7; D call uncertain. CDR1 is SGHRS and CDR2 is YFSETQ in the germline V gene. The CDR3 contains 13 residues. V dropped 4 bases and J dropped 2 bases, with 10 bases sitting between them.

This clonotype appeared many times. This rearrangement joins TRBV5-1 to TRBJ1-2; perhaps TRBD1 as D (5 bases). The ends were cut back, 0 bases at V and 6 bases at J, with 12 bases in the middle. The CDR3 runs 14 residues. Germline CDR1 reads SGHRS; CDR2 reads YFSETQ. In nucleotides, the CDR3 is TGCGCCAGCAGCTTGGCCGGTGAACAGGATGGCTACACCTTC. It translates to CASSLAGEQDGYTF.

In this sample, this clonotype turned up many times. This chain links TRBV7-9 with TRBJ1-2; D is unclear. V lost 0 bases, J lost 4 bases, and 6 bases lay in between. The germline V gene has CDR1 SEHNR and CDR2 FQNEAQ (reference sequence). The CDR3 is 13 residues long. CDR3 loop: CASSLASGYGYTF. The CDR3, as DNA: TGTGCCAGCAGCTTAGCGTCTGGCTATGGCTACACCTTC.

This rearrangement joins TRBV7-9 to TRBJ2-3, with TRBD2 matching 8 bases. With V trimmed by 5 bases and J by 1 base, 5 bases remained unmatched. The CDR3 loop spans 15 amino acids. Germline CDR1 is SEHNR and CDR2 is FQNEAQ (reference sequence). The CDR3 sequence is CASSPMRGGTDTQYF. In DNA, the CDR3 is TGTGCCAGCAGCCCTATGCGGGGGGGCACAGATACGCAGTATTTT.

This clonotype was observed a few times. V usage is TRBV19 and J usage is TRBJ1-2; no reliable D call. The CDR3 consists of 13 residues. Trimming pared 3 bases from V and 1 base from J, leaving 6 bases between. Germline V gives CDR1 LNHDA, CDR2 SQIVND (reference sequence). The CDR3 bases are TGTGCCAGTAGTATCGGATTTAACTATGGCTACACCTTC. Amino acids: CASSIGFNYGYTF.

This clonotype was found many times. The rearrangement links TRBV28 to TRBJ2-3; a weak D match, TRBD1 (5 bases). The CDR3 contains 15 residues. Germline assignment: CDR1 MDHEN and CDR2 SYDVKM. V lost 9 bases to trimming and J lost 9 bases, with 25 bases between them. The CDR3 sequence is CASSSVWQGVRTQYF. The CDR3 DNA sequence: TGTGCCAGTTCCTCCGTATGGCAGGGCGTACGGACGCAGTATTTT.

This clonotype occurred many times. The J gene is TRBJ2-1, the V gene TRBV5-1, with D possibly matching TRBD2 (7 bases). The V and J ends lost 4 bases and 4 bases respectively, with 15 bases between them. CDR3 length: 15 residues. Germline CDR1 reads SGHRS; CDR2 reads YFSETQ. DNA for the CDR3: TGCGCCAGCAGCCTTGTAAGGGGGGGATACAATGAGCAGTTCTTC. Its protein product is CASSLVRGGYNEQFF.

This clonotype was found many times. The rearrangement joins TRBV2 to TRBJ2-5; no clear D gene. Germline V gene data show CDR1 as SNHLY and CDR2 as FYNNEI. This CDR3 has 12 amino acids. Trimming took 5 bases from V and 0 from J, leaving 4 bases between them. CDR3 sequence: CASSQYQETQYF. CDR3 in DNA: TGTGCCAGCAGTCAGTACCAAGAGACCCAGTACTTC. The full variable domain, its missing parts supplied by reference TRBV2 and TRBJ2-5, is EPEVTQTPSHQVTQMGQEVILRCVPISNHLYFYWYRQILGQKVEFLVSFYNNEISEKSEIFDDQFSVERPDGSNFTLKIRSTKLEDSAMYFCASSQYQETQYFGPGTRLLVL.

Points on this clonotype: With a much larger clone just one base away, this may be a read error. The rearrangement uses TRBV5-1 and TRBJ2-5; possibly TRBD1 for D (7 bases). The CDR3 has 15 amino acids. Germline values: CDR1 SGHRS, CDR2 YFSETQ. The V and J ends lost 0 bases and 8 bases respectively, with 17 bases between them. For the CDR3, the DNA is TGCGCCAGCAGCTTGGCGGCAGGGGGAGGCGATACCCAGTACTTC. Its translation: CASSLAAGGGDTQYF. Together with reference TRBV5-1 and TRBJ2-5, the CDR3 gives the full variable domain: KAGVTQTPRYLIKTRGQQVTLSCSPISGHRSVSWYQQTPGQGLQFLFEYFSETQRNKGNFPGRFSGRQFSNSRSEMNVSTLELGDSALYLCASSLAAGGGDTQYFGPGTRLLVL.

Details on this clonotype: One end of the junction does not line up with germline, which may come from a read error. The chain combines TRBV15 with TRBJ2-1, with D perhaps being TRBD1 or TRBD2 (5 bases each). The CDR3 loop spans 18 amino acids. Germline V lookup: CDR1 LNHNV, CDR2 YYDKDF (reference sequence). The CDR3 spells CATSRDSGTASSINEQFF. In DNA, the CDR3 is TGTGCTACCAGCAGAGATTCGGGGACGGCTTCTTCTATCAATGAGCAGTTCTTC.

The gene calls are TRBV6-2 or TRBV6-3 and TRBJ2-7; D may correspond to TRBD1 or TRBD2 (5 bases each). This CDR3 comprises 12 residues. Looked up from germline, CDR1 is MNHEY and CDR2 is SVGEGT. Deletions cut 6 bases from V and 2 bases from J, with 8 bases between. The CDR3 region is CASRGRAYEQYF. The CDR3, as DNA: TGTGCCAGCAGGGGACGGGCCTACGAGCAGTACTTC.

This clonotype was counted many times. The chain joins TRBV9 to TRBJ2-2, with 7 bases that match TRBD1. The V gene end was trimmed by 3 bases and the J gene end by 5 bases; junction bases not matched to a gene: 10. The germline gives CDR1 SGDLS, CDR2 YYNGEE. This CDR3 region has 16 residues. The CDR3 DNA reads TGTGCCAGCAGCGACAGGAGACAGGGTTCAACCGGGGAGCTGTTTTTT. Amino acid sequence: CASSDRRQGSTGELFF.

The sample holds many counts of this clonotype. CDR3 amino acids: CASSQDRGYEQYF. CDR3 in DNA: TGTGCCAGCAGCCAAGACAGGGGCTACGAGCAGTACTTC. The genes are TRBV3-1 and TRBJ2-7; D possibly corresponds to TRBD1 (6 bases). Germline V CDR1 and CDR2: LGHDT, YNNKEL (reference sequence). CDR3 length: 13 amino acids. The V gene lost 0 bases and the J gene lost 3 bases, with 6 bases spanning the gap.

This clonotype was recorded at least ten times. This rearrangement joins TRBV28 to TRBJ2-1; D is possibly TRBD2 (5 bases). The CDR3 is 12 residues long. Germline CDR1 MDHEN, CDR2 SYDVKM. Trimming took off 11 bases at V and 8 bases at J, with 16 bases between the two ends. DNA of the CDR3: TGTGCCTCCACGGTATCGGGGTATGAGCAGTTCTTC. Protein: CASTVSGYEQFF.